The count of the clone carrying this TCR beta chain is one. Its antigen is undetermined. The data were obtained in a study of cytomegalovirus exposure and HLA in healthy donors. Whole-study results and caveats: Later, an analysis found that TCR clusters from the first cohort tended to co-occur in the 120 or so validation repertoires. Rarity characterized most TCR sequences, yet some public TCRs appeared in many donors. Associated with cytomegalovirus, according to the listing, were 150 to 200 TCR beta chains.

The donors were members of the validation cohort, which comprised roughly 130 subjects and was separate from the first cohort of roughly 700 subjects. Clones were sequenced by immunoSEQ multiplex PCR, and TCRdb holds only the in-frame ones, with some missing. The sample has about 74,000 clones, about 95% seen once. Germline-derived CDR1 and CDR2 are GTSNPN and SVGIG (reference sequence). The CDR3 length is 16 residues. V was clipped by 2 bases and J by 0 bases; unmatched bases: 7. The TCR sequence derives from a woman under 30 in good health and CMV-seropositive. The sample taken for sequencing was PBMCs. The V gene is TRBV30, the J gene TRBJ2-3, with 8 bases fitting TRBD1. CDR3 coding DNA: TGTGCCTGGAGTATGCAGGGGGCACGTAGCACAGATACGCAGTATTTT. Translating gives CAWSMQGARSTDTQYF.